This TCR beta chain derives from a study of cytomegalovirus exposure and HLA in healthy donors. Study-level information: The Caucasian-associated ancestry cluster contained around four fifths of the approximately 400 genotyped donors.

Whole-study results and caveats: The study carried out a later analysis of TCR beta sequences. It associated approximately 17,000 of them with specific HLA alleles at a false discovery rate of 0.05.

PCR involved 60 Vbeta and 13 Jbeta primers. Sequencing used immunoSEQ multiplex PCR; TCRdb keeps in-frame clones, though not all of them. The sample includes 120,000 or so clones, roughly 80% seen only once; the top ten take under 5%. Notes on this clone: The antigen is not known.

Donors were nominally healthy when sampled, though unrecorded immune exposures were likely. This CDR3 is 15 amino acids long. The germline V gene has CDR1 KGHSH and CDR2 LQKENI. V lost 2 bases and J lost 0, with 11 bases in between. This receptor was taken from a man younger than 30 in good health and CMV-seropositive. Sequenced material: PBMCs. This chain links TRBV18 with TRBJ2-7, with D tentatively TRBD2 (6 bases). CDR3 sequence (DNA): TGTGCCAGCTCACCAAGGGCGGGGATCTCCTACGAGCAGTACTTC. This codes for CASSPRAGISYEQYF.